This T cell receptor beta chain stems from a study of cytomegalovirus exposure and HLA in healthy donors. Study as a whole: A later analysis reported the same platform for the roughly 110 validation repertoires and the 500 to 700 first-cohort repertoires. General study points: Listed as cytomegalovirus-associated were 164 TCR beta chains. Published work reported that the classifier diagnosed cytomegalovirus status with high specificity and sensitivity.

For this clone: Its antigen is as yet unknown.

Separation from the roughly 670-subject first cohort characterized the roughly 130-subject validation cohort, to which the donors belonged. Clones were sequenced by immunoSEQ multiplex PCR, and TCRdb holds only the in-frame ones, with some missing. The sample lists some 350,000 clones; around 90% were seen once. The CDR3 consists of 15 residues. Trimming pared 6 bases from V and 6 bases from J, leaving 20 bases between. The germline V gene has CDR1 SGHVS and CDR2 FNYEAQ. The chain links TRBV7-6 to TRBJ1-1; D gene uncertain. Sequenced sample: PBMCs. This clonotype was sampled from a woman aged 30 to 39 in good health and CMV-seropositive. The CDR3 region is CASSLLGYRPPEAFF. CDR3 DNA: TGTGCCAGCAGTCTACTGGGGTATAGACCCCCTGAAGCTTTCTTT.